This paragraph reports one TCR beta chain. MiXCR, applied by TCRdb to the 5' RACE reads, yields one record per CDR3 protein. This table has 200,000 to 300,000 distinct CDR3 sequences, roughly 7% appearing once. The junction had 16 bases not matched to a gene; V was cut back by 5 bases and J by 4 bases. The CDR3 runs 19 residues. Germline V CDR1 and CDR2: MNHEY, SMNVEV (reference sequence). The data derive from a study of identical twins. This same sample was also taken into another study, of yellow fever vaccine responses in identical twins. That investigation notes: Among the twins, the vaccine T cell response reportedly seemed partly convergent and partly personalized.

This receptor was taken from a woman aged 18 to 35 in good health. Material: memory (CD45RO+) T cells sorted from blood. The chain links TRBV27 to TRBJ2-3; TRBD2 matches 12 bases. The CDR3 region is CASSLFSGTSGQGADTQYF. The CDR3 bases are TGTGCCAGCAGTCTCTTCTCCGGGACTAGCGGGCAGGGGGCAGATACGCAGTATTTT.